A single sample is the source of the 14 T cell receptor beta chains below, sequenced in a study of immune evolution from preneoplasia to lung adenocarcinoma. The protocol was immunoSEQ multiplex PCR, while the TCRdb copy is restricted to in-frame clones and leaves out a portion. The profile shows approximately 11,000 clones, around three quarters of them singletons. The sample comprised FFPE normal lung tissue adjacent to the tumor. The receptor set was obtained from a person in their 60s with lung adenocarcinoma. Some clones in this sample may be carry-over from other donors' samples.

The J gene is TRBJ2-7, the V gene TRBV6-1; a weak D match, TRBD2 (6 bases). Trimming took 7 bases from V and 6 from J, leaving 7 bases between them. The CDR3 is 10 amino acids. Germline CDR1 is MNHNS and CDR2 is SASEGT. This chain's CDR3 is CASNSGEQYF. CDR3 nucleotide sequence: TGTGCCAGCAATAGCGGCGAGCAGTACTTC.

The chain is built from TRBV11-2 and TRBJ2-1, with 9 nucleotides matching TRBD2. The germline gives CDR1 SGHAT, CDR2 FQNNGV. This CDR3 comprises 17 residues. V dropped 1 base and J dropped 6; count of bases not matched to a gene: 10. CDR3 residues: CASSLGWGAGGVNEQFF. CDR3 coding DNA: TGTGCCAGCAGCTTAGGATGGGGCGCGGGAGGGGTCAATGAGCAGTTCTTC.

The CDR3 protein is CASSLYSSNTGELFF. In DNA, the CDR3 is TGCGCCAGCAGCTTGTACAGCTCCAACACCGGGGAGCTGTTTTTT. The chain couples TRBV5-1 to TRBJ2-2, with no clear D. In germline, CDR1 is SGHRS, CDR2 YFSETQ. The CDR3 sequence is 15 residues long. V was trimmed by 1 base and J by 2 bases, leaving 9 bases between them.

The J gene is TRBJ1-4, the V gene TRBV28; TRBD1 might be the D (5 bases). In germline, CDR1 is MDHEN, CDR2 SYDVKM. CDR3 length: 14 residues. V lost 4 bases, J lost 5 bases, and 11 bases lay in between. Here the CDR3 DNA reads TGTGCCAGCAGTTCGGGGCGGGGAAATGAAAAACTGTTTTTT. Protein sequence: CASSSGRGNEKLFF.

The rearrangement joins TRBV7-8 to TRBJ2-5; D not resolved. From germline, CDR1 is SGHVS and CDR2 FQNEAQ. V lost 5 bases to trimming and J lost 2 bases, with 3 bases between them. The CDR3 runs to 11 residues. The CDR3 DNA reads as TGTGCCAGCAGCATTCAAGAGACCCAGTACTTC. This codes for CASSIQETQYF.

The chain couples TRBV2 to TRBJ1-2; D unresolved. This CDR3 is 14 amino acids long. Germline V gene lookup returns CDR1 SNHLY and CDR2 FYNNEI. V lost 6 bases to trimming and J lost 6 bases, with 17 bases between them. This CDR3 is CASRTYKGVDGYTF. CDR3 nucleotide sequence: TGTGCCAGCAGGACCTACAAGGGTGTCGATGGCTACACCTTC. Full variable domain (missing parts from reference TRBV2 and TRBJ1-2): EPEVTQTPSHQVTQMGQEVILRCVPISNHLYFYWYRQILGQKVEFLVSFYNNEISEKSEIFDDQFSVERPDGSNFTLKIRSTKLEDSAMYFCASRTYKGVDGYTFGSGTRLTVV.

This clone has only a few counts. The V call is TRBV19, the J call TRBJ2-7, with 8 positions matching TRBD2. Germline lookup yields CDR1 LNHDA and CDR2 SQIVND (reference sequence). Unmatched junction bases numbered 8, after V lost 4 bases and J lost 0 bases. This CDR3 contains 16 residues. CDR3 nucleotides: TGTGCCAGTAGTAAGCAAGCGGGAGCCCACTCCTACGAGCAGTACTTC. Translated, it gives CASSKQAGAHSYEQYF.

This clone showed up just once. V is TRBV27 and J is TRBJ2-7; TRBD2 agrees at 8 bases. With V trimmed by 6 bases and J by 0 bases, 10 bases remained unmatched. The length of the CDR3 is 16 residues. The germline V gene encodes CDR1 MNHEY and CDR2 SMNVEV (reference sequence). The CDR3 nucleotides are TGTGCCAGCAGGGCTAATAGCGGGGTGAGCTCCTACGAGCAGTACTTC. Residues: CASRANSGVSSYEQYF.

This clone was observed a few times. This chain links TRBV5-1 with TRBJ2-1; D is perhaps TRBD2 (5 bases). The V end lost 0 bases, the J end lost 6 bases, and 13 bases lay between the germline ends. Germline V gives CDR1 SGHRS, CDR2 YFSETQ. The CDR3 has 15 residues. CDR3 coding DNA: TGCGCCAGCAGCTTGGGCGCGGGTAGAAGCAATGAGCAGTTCTTC. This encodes CASSLGAGRSNEQFF.

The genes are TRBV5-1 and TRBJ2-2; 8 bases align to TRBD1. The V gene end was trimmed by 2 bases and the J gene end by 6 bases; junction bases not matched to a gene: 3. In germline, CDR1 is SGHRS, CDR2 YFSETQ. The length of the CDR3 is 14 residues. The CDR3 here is CASSFAGGPGELFF. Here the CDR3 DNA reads TGCGCCAGCAGCTTTGCAGGGGGCCCCGGGGAGCTGTTTTTT.

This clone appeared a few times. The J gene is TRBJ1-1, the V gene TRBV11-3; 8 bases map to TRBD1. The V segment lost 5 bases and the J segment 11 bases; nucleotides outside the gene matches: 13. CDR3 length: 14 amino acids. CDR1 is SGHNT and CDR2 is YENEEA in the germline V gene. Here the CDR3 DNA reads TGTGCCAGCAGCATCAGGACAGGGCTTTTTACCGCTTTCTTT. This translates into CASSIRTGLFTAFF.

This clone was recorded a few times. The CDR3 loop reads CASSSRDRQYNEQFF. The CDR3 DNA reads as TGTGCCAGCAGCTCCCGGGACAGACAATACAATGAGCAGTTCTTC. V usage is TRBV9 and J usage is TRBJ2-1; 7 nucleotides line up with TRBD1. The CDR3 has 15 residues. The V segment lost 4 bases and the J segment 4 bases; nucleotides outside the gene matches: 8. Germline CDR1 and CDR2: SGDLS and YYNGEE.

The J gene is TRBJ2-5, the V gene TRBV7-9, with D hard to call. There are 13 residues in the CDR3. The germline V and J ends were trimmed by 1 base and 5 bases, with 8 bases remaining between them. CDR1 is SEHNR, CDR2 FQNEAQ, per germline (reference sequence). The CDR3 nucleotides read TGTGCCAGCAGCTTAGTCAGAGAGGAGACCCAGTACTTC. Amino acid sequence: CASSLVREETQYF.

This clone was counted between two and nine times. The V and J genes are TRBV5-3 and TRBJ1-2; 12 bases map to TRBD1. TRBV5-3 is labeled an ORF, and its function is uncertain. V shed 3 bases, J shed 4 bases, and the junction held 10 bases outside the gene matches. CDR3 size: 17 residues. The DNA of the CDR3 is TGTGCCAGAAGCTCACATGCGGGACAGGGGGCCGGCTATGGCTACACCTTC. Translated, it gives CARSSHAGQGAGYGYTF.